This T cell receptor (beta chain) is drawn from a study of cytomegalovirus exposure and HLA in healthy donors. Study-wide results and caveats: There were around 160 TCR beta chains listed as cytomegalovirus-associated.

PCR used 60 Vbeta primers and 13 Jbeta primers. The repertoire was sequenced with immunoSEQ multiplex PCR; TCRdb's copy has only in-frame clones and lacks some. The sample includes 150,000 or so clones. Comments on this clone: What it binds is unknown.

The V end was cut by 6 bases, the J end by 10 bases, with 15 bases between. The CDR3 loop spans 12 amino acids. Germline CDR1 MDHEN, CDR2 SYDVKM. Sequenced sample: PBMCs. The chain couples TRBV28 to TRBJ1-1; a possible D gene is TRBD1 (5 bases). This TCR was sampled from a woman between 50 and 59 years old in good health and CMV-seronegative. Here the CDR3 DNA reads TGTGCCAGCAGCCCCCCGGGGGTTGCAGCTTTCTTT. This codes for CASSPPGVAAFF.